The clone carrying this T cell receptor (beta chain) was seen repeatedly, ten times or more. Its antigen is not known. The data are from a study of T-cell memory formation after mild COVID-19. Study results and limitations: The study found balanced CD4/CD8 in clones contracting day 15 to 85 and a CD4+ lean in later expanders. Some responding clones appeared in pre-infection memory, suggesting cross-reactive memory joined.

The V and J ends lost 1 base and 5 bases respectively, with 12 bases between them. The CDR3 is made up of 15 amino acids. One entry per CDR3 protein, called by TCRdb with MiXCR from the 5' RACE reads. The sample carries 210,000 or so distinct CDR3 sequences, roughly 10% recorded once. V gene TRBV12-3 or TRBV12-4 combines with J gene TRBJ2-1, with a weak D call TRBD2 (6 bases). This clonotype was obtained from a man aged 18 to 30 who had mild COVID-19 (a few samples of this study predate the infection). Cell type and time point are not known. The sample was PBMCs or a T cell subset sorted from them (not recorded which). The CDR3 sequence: CASSLGRGTDNEQFF. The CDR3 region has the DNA TGTGCCAGCAGTTTAGGGCGGGGCACGGACAATGAGCAGTTCTTC.